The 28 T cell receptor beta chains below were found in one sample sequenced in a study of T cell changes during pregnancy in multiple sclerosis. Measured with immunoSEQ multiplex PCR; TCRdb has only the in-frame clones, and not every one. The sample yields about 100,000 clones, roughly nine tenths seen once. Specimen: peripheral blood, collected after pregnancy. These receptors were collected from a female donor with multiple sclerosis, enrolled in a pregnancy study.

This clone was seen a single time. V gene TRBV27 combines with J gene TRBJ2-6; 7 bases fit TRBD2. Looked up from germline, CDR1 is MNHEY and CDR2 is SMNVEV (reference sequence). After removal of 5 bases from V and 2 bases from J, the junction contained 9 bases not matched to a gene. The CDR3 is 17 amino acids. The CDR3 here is CASSPGEGLTGANVLTF. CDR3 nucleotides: TGTGCCAGCAGTCCTGGGGAGGGGTTGACTGGGGCCAACGTCCTGACTTTC. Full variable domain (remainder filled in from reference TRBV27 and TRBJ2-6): EAQVTQNPRYLITVTGKKLTVTCSQNMNHEYMSWYRQDPGLGLRQIYYSMNVEVTDKGDVPEGYKVSRKEKRNFPLILESPSPNQTSLYFCASSPGEGLTGANVLTFGAGSRLTVL.

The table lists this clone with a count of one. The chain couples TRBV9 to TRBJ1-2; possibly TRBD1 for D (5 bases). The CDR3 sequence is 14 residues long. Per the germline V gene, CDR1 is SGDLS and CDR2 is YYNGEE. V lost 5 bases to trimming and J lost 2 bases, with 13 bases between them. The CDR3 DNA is TGTGCCAGCAGTGCCGGGGGGAAAAACTATGGCTACACCTTC. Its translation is CASSAGGKNYGYTF.

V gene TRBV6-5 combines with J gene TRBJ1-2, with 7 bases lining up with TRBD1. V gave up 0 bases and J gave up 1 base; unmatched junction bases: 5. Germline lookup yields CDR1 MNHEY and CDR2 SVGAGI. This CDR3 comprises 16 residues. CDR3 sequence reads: CASSYSTGQINYGYTF. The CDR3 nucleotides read TGTGCCAGCAGTTACTCGACGGGACAGATTAACTATGGCTACACCTTC.

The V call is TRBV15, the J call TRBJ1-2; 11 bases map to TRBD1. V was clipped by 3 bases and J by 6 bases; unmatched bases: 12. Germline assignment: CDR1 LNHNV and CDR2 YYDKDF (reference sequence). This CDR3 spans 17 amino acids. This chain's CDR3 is CATSSVDRGLYGNGYTF. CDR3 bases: TGTGCCACCAGCAGTGTGGACAGGGGGCTTTATGGTAATGGCTACACCTTC.

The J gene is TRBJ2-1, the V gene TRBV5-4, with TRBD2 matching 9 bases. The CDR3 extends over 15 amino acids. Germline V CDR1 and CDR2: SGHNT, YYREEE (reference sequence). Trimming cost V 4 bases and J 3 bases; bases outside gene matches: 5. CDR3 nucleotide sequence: TGTGCCAGCAGCCTCGCGGGGGGGGGCTACAATGAGCAGTTCTTC. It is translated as CASSLAGGGYNEQFF. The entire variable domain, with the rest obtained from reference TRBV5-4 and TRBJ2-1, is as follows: ETGVTQSPTHLIKTRGQQVTLRCSSQSGHNTVSWYQQALGQGPQFIFQYYREEENGRGNFPPRFSGLQFPNYSSELNVNALELDDSALYLCASSLAGGGYNEQFFGPGTRLTVL.

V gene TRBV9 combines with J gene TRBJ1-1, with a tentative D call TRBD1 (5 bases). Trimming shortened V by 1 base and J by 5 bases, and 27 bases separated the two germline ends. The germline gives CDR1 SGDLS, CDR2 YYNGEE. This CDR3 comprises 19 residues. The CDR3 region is CASSVFGGTPAGSKTEAFF. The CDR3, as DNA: TGTGCCAGCAGCGTATTTGGGGGGACCCCGGCGGGGTCGAAGACTGAAGCTTTCTTT.

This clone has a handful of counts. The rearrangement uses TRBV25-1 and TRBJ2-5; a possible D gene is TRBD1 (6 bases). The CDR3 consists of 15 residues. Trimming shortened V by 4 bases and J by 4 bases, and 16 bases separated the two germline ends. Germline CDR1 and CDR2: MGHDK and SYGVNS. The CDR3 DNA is TGTGCCAGCAGTGCCGGGGAAGGGGACATAGAGACCCAGTACTTC. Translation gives CASSAGEGDIETQYF.

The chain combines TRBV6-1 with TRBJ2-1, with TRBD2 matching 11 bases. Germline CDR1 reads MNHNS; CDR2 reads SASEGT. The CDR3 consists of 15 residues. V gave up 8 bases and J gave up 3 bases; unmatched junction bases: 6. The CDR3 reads CASGSGGAGYNEQFF. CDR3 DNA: TGTGCCAGCGGTAGCGGGGGGGCAGGCTACAATGAGCAGTTCTTC.

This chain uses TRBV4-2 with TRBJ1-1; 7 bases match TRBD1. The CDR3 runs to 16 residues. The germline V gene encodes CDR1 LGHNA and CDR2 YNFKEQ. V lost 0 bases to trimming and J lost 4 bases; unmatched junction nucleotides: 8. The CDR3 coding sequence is TGTGCCAGCAGCCAAGAAGAAGGGGGCGGTGGCACTGAAGCTTTCTTT. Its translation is CASSQEEGGGGTEAFF.

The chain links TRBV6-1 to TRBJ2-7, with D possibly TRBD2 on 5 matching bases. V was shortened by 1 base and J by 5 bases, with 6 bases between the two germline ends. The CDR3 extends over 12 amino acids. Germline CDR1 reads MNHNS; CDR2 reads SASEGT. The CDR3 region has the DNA TGTGCCAGCAGTGAAGTCGGGAACGAGCAGTACTTC. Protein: CASSEVGNEQYF.

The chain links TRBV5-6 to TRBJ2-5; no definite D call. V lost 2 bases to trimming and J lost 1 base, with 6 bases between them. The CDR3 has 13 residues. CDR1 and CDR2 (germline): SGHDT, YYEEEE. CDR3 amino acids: CASSFILQETQYF. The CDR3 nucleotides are TGTGCCAGCAGCTTTATTCTCCAAGAGACCCAGTACTTC.

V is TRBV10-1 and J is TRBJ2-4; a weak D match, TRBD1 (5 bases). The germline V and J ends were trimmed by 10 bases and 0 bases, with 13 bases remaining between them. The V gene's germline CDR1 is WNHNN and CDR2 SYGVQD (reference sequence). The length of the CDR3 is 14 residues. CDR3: CAMTVTLAKNIQYF. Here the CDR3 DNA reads TGCGCCATGACAGTAACACTAGCCAAAAACATTCAGTACTTC.

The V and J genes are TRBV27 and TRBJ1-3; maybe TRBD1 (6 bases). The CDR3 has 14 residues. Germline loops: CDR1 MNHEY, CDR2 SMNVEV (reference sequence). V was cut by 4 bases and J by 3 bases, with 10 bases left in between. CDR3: CASSSADSGNTIYF. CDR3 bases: TGTGCCAGCAGTTCCGCGGACAGTGGAAACACCATATATTTT.

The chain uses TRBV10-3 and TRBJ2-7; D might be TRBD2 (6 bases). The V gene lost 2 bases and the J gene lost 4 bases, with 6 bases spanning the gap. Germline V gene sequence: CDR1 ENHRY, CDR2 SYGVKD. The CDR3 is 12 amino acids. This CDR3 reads CAISEGGYEQYF. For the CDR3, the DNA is TGTGCCATCAGTGAGGGGGGGTACGAGCAGTACTTC.

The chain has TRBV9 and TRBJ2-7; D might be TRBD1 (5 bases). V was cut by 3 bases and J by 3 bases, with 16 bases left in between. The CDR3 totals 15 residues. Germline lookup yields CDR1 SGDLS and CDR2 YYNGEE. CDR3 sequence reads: CASSEDQGLSYEQYF. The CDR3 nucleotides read TGTGCCAGCAGCGAGGACCAGGGATTGAGCTACGAGCAGTACTTC.

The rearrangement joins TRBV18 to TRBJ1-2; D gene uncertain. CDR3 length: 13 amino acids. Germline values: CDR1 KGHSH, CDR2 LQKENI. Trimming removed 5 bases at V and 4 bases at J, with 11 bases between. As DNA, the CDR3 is TGTGCCAGCTCAGAGAGGGATTCCTATGGCTACACCTTC. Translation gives CASSERDSYGYTF.

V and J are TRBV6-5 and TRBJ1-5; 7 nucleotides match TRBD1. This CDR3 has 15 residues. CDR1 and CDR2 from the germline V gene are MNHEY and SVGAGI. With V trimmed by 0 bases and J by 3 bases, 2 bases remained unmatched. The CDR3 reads CASSYSGGVNQPQHF. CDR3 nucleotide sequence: TGTGCCAGCAGTTACTCAGGGGGCGTCAATCAGCCCCAGCATTTT.

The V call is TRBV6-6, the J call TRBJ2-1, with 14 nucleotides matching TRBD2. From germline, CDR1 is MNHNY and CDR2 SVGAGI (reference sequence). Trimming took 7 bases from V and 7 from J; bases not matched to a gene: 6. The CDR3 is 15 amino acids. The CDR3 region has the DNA TGTGCCAGCATTGTGGGACTAGCGGGGGTTAATGAGCAGTTCTTC. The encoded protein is CASIVGLAGVNEQFF.

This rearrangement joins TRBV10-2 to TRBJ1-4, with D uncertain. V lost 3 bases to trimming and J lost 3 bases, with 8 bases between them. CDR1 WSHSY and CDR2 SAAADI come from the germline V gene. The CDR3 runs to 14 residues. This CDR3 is CASSDGPSNEKLFF. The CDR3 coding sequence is TGCGCCAGCAGTGACGGTCCTTCTAATGAAAAACTGTTTTTT.

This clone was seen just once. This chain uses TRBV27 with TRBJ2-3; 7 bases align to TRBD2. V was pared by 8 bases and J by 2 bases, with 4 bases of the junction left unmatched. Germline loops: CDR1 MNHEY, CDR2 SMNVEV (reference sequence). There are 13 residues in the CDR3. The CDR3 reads CASGGGITDTQYF. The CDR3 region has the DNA TGTGCCAGCGGGGGGGGGATCACAGATACGCAGTATTTT.

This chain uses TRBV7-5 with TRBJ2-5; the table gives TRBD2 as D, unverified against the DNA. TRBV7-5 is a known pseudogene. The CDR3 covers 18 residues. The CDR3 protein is CARSSGLAGARTGETQYF. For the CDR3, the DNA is TGTGCCAGAAGCTCGGGACTAGCGGGGGCGCGGACTGGGGAGACCCAGTACTTC.

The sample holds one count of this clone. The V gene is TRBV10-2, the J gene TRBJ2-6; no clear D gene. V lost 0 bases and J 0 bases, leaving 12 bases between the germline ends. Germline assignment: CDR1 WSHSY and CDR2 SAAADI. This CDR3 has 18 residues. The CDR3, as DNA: TGCGCCAGCAGTGAGTCGGCCATTTCAACCTCTGGGGCCAACGTCCTGACTTTC. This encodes CASSESAISTSGANVLTF.

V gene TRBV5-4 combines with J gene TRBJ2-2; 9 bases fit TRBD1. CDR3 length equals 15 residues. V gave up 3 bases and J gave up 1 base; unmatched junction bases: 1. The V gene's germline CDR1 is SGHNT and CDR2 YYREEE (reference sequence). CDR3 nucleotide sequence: TGTGCCAGCAGCTGGGGACAGGGGAACACCGGGGAGCTGTTTTTT. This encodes CASSWGQGNTGELFF.

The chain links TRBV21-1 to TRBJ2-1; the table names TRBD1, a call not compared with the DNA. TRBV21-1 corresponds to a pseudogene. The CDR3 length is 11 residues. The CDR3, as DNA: TGCAGGGACAGGGGTCACAATGAGCAGTTCTTC. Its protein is CRDRGHNEQFF.

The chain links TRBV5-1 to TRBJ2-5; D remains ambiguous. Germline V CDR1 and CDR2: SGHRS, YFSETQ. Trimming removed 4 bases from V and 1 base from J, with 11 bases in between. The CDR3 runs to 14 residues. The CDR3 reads CASSLRPSQETQYF. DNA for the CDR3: TGCGCCAGCAGCCTGAGGCCCAGCCAAGAGACCCAGTACTTC.

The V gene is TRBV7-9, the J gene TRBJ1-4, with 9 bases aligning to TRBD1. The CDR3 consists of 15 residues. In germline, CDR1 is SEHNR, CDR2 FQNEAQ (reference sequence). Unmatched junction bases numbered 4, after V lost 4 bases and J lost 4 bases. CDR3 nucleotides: TGTGCCAGCAGCTCCGGACAGGGGATTAATGAAAAACTGTTTTTT. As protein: CASSSGQGINEKLFF.

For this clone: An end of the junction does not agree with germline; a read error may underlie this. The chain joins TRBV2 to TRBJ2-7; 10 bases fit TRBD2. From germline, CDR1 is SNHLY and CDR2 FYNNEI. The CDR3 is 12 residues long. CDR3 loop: CASSGVGTSDCF. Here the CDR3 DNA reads TGTGCCAGCAGTGGCGTCGGGACTAGCGATTGCTTC.

The CDR3 coding sequence is TGTGCCGTCCAGGGGGCGTGGGAGACCCAGTACTTC. Translation: CAVQGAWETQYF. This chain links TRBV6-1 with TRBJ2-5, with TRBD1 identical over 8 bases. The CDR3 totals 12 residues. CDR1 is MNHNS and CDR2 is SASEGT in the germline V gene. V dropped 11 bases and J dropped 5; count of bases not matched to a gene: 7.